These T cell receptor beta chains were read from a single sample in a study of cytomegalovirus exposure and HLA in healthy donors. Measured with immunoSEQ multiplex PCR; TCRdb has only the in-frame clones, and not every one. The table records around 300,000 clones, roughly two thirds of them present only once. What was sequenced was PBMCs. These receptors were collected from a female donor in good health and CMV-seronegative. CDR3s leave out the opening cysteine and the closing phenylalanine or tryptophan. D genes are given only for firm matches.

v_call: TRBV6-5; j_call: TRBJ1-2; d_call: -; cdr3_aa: ASSYTRAGERGYT
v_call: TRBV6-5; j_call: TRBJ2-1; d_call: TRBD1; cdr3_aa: ASSYRDRGYNEQF
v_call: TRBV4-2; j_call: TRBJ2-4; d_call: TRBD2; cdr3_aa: ASSQATSARDRAKNIQY
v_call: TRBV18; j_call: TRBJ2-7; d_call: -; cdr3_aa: ASSPGRGRLEQY
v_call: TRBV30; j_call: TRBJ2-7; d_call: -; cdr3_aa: AWSVLTGSREQY
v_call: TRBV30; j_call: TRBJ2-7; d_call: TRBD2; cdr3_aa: AWSGSSGRKY
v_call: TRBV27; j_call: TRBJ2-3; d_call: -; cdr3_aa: ASSFLYSGSTDTQY
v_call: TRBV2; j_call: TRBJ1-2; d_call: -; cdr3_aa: ASTAGGGYT
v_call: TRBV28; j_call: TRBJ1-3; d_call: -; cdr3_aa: ATSIWGDTIY
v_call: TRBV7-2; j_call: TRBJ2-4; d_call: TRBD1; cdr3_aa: ASSSQGTIQY
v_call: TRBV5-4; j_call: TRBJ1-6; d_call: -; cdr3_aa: ASSLVGGSSYNSPLH
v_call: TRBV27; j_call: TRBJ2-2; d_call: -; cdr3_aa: ASTRRSQNTGELF
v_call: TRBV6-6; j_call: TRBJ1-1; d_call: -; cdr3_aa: ASSYQGMNTEAF
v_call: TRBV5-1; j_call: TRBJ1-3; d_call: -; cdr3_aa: ASSLAGSLSGNTIY
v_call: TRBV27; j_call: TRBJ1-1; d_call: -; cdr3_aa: ASSPSRGSTEAF
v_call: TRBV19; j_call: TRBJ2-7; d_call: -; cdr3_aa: ASRGVLEQY
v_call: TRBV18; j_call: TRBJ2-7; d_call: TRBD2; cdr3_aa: ASSPQTSGSGRLFYEQY
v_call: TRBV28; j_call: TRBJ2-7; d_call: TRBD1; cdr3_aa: ASSDRTGYSSYEQY
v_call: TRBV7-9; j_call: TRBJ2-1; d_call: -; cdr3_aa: SSSVASTLTEQF
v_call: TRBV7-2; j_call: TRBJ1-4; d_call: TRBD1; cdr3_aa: ASSLVGTGRWGSEKLF
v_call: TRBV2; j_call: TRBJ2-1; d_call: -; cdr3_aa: ASSGTSWWNEQF
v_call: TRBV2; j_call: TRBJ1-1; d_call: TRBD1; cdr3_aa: ASRDRGRGTEAF
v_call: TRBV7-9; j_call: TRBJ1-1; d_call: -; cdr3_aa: SLGATNTEAF
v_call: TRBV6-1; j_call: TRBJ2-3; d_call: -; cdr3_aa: ASSEISAYTQY
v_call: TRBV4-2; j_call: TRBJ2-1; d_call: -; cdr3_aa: ASSQVSFPGSYNEQF
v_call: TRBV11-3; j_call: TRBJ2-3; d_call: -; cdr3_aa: ASSALTGYYTDTQY
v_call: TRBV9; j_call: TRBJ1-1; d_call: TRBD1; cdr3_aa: ASSVDSGGGTEAF
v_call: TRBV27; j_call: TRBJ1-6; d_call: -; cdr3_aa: ASSSSGQTNSPLH
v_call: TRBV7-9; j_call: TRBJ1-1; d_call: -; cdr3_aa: SSSSTSTGTEAF
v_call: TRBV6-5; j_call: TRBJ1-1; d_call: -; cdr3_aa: ASSYVSASRTEAF
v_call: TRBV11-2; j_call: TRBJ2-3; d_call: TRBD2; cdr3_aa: ASSLSRTRRTDTQY
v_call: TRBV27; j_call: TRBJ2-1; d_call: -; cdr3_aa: ASSLSSAYNEQF
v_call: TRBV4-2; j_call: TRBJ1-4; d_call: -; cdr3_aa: ASRLRVRDNGNEKLF
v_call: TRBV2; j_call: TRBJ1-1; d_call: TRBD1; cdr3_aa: ASRVTGRFTEAF
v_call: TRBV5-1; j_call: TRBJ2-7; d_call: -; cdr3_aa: ASSLVSGYEQY
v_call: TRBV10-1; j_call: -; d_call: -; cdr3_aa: ASSEPGRHEQY
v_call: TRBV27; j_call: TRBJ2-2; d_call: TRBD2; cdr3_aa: ASGMFGLAENTGELF
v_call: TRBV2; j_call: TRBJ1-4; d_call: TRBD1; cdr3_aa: ASSGTGGGQEVF
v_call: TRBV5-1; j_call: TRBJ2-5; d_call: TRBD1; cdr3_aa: ASSGQGVWEQY
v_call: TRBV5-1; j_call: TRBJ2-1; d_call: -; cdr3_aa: ASSGQYNEQF
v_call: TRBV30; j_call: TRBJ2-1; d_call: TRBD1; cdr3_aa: AWGHKDRGHYNEQF
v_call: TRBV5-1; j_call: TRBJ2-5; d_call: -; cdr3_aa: ASSFGETTAPETQY
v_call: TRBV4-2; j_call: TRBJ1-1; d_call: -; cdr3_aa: ASSQTGRGGTEAF
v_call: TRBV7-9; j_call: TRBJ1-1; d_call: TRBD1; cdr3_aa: SSSFIFGQGNTEAF
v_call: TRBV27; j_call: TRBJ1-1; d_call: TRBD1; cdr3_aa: ASSPGTGFVAEAF
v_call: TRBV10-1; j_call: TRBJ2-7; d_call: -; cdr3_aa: ASSRGGPSYEQY
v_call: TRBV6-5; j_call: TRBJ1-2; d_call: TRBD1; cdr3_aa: ASSLNRGRGGYT